This passage covers 23 T cell receptor beta chains from one sample sequenced in a study of Ad26.COV2.S vaccination and SARS-CoV-2 variants. The method was immunoSEQ multiplex PCR; TCRdb's version includes in-frame clones alone and lacks a portion of them. The sample has about 430,000 clones, 90% seen once. Treatment meaning: around 19 received Ad26.COV2.S at low or high dose, single or two shots; about 5 received placebo; per-sample allocation not given. At day 63 after the first vaccine or placebo injection, samples were drawn. Sequenced material: peripheral blood, taken in a trial of Ad26.COV2.S vaccine versus placebo. The source of these receptors is a person aged 18-60 years who received the Ad26.COV2.S COVID-19 vaccine or a placebo.

This clone was observed a single time. The chain has TRBV28 and TRBJ2-2; the match to TRBD2 covers 12 bases. CDR3 length: 15 amino acids. Germline CDR1 is MDHEN and CDR2 is SYDVKM. V dropped 5 bases and J dropped 13; count of bases not matched to a gene: 11. CDR3 amino acids: CASSPLAGGIRGLFF. The CDR3 bases are TGTGCCAGCAGTCCACTAGCGGGAGGCATTAGGGGGCTGTTTTTT.

The chain carries TRBV19 and TRBJ1-5; D might be TRBD1 (5 bases). V lost 3 bases, J lost 5 bases, and 11 bases lay in between. The germline gives CDR1 LNHDA, CDR2 SQIVND (reference sequence). The CDR3 totals 14 residues. The CDR3 sequence: CASSIRGMDQPQHF. The CDR3 nucleotides read TGTGCCAGTAGTATCCGGGGGATGGATCAGCCCCAGCATTTT.

V usage is TRBV6-1 and J usage is TRBJ1-1, with D possibly TRBD1 on 6 matching bases. In germline, CDR1 is MNHNS, CDR2 SASEGT. The V gene lost 1 base and the J gene lost 3 bases, with 12 bases spanning the gap. This CDR3 region has 15 residues. DNA for the CDR3: TGTGCCAGCAGTGAAGGGGGGGGCGCCTACACTGAAGCTTTCTTT. Its protein is CASSEGGGAYTEAFF.

The chain couples TRBV7-8 to TRBJ2-1; 14 bases are shared with TRBD2. The CDR3 totals 20 residues. Germline V gene lookup returns CDR1 SGHVS and CDR2 FQNEAQ. V lost 4 bases and J lost 4; bases outside the gene matches: 15. DNA for the CDR3: TGTGCCAGCAGCTCCCAGACCGGGACTAGCGGGAGTGGGATATACAATGAGCAGTTCTTC. This translates into CASSSQTGTSGSGIYNEQFF.

This clone was seen only once. This rearrangement joins TRBV5-4 to TRBJ1-2; 9 bases match TRBD1. The V gene end was trimmed by 0 bases and the J gene end by 2 bases; junction bases not matched to a gene: 2. The CDR3 is 15 amino acids. Germline V gene lookup returns CDR1 SGHNT and CDR2 YYREEE (reference sequence). CDR3 residues: CASSLAGTGNYGYTF. The DNA for the CDR3 is TGTGCCAGCAGCTTGGCTGGGACAGGGAACTATGGCTACACCTTC.

The V gene is TRBV6-6, the J gene TRBJ2-1; 10 bases match TRBD2. Unmatched junction bases numbered 11, after V lost 2 bases and J lost 10 bases. This CDR3 has 16 residues. The germline V gene encodes CDR1 MNHNY and CDR2 SVGAGI (reference sequence). CDR3 sequence reads: CASSYPRSSGSGEQFF. CDR3 DNA sequence: TGTGCCAGCAGTTACCCACGTTCTAGCGGGAGTGGGGAGCAGTTCTTC.

The rearrangement uses TRBV11-2 and TRBJ2-7; 12 nucleotides line up with TRBD1. V was pared by 5 bases and J by 6 bases, with 8 bases of the junction left unmatched. The CDR3 loop spans 15 amino acids. Germline values: CDR1 SGHAT, CDR2 FQNNGV. The CDR3: CASSLRDRGRSEQYF. CDR3 bases: TGTGCCAGCAGCCTCCGGGACAGGGGGCGGTCCGAGCAGTACTTC.

The chain has TRBV19 and TRBJ2-5; D ambiguous. V lost 0 bases and J 2 bases, leaving 10 bases between the germline ends. Germline loops: CDR1 LNHDA, CDR2 SQIVND (reference sequence). The CDR3 is 15 residues long. The CDR3 DNA reads as TGTGCCAGTAGTATAGATCTTTCCCGACAAGAGACCCAGTACTTC. Amino acid sequence: CASSIDLSRQETQYF.

V and J are TRBV24-1 and TRBJ2-7, with a possible D match to TRBD2 (6 bases). The CDR3 has 15 residues. In germline, CDR1 is KGHDR, CDR2 SFDVKD. The V and J ends lost 4 bases and 0 bases respectively, with 12 bases between them. CDR3 loop: CATSDPTRSSYEQYF. In DNA, the CDR3 is TGTGCCACCAGTGACCCGACTAGAAGCTCCTACGAGCAGTACTTC.

The chain couples TRBV4-1 to TRBJ2-7; the D is unclear. The V gene's germline CDR1 is MGHRA and CDR2 YSYEKL. The CDR3 is made up of 12 amino acids. V lost 1 base and J 4 bases, leaving 5 bases between the germline ends. The CDR3 spells CASSQGGYEQYF. For the CDR3, the DNA is TGCGCCAGCAGCCAAGGGGGTTACGAGCAGTACTTC.

The chain is built from TRBV18 and TRBJ2-5; 8 bases match TRBD1. The V and J ends lost 4 bases and 4 bases, in that order; junction bases with no gene match: 11. Germline V CDR1 and CDR2: KGHSH, LQKENI. The CDR3 covers 16 residues. The CDR3 bases are TGTGCCAGCTCACTCCCGGGACAGGCGGGTCGAGAGACCCAGTACTTC. This sequence encodes CASSLPGQAGRETQYF.

The J gene is TRBJ2-7, the V gene TRBV5-1, with D perhaps TRBD2 (6 bases). The V gene's germline CDR1 is SGHRS and CDR2 YFSETQ. V lost 5 bases and J lost 3, with 15 bases in between. This CDR3 has 14 residues. CDR3 coding DNA: TGCGCCAGCAGAAGCGGGCCCTCCCTCTACGAGCAGTACTTC. Translated: CASRSGPSLYEQYF.

V usage is TRBV21-1 and J usage is TRBJ1-1; no check of the table's D call, TRBD1, against the DNA was made. TRBV21-1 is assigned pseudogene status. The CDR3 has 18 amino acids. CDR3 coding DNA: TGTGCCAGCAGCAAACAGGTTGTCCACTTGCCTTGGGACACTGAAGCTTTCTTT. This translates into CASSKQVVHLPWDTEAFF.

The rearrangement joins TRBV19 to TRBJ2-7; 7 nucleotides line up with TRBD1. V gave up 1 base and J gave up 4 bases; unmatched junction bases: 4. The length of the CDR3 is 14 residues. In germline, CDR1 is LNHDA, CDR2 SQIVND (reference sequence). CDR3 nucleotides: TGTGCCAGTAGTATAGGGGGACAGAGTTACGAGCAGTACTTC. This codes for CASSIGGQSYEQYF.

The chain employs TRBV5-4 and TRBJ1-6; 8 bases match TRBD1. Trimming took 4 bases from V and 9 from J; bases not matched to a gene: 15. Germline CDR1 reads SGHNT; CDR2 reads YYREEE (reference sequence). The CDR3 extends over 17 amino acids. The CDR3 sequence is CASSNPGTGGGGSPLHF. As DNA, the CDR3 is TGTGCCAGCAGCAACCCCGGGACAGGCGGGGGGGGTTCACCCCTCCACTTT.

V usage is TRBV6-5 and J usage is TRBJ2-1; 13 nucleotides line up with TRBD2. This CDR3 is 15 amino acids long. Unmatched junction bases numbered 8, after V lost 6 bases and J lost 9 bases. Germline-derived CDR1 and CDR2 are MNHEY and SVGAGI. For the CDR3, the DNA is TGTGCCAGCAGCCAACTAGCGGGAGGGGTTGGTGAGCAGTTCTTC. It encodes CASSQLAGGVGEQFF.

The V gene is TRBV5-8, the J gene TRBJ2-7; D is perhaps TRBD2 (6 bases). CDR3 size: 14 residues. V dropped 1 base and J dropped 5 bases, with 13 bases sitting between them. CDR1 and CDR2 from the germline V gene are SGHTS and YDEGEE. CDR3 bases: TGTGCCAGCAGCTTGCGGGGGTATAGGGACGAGCAGTACTTC. Protein product: CASSLRGYRDEQYF.

As for this clone: The same CDR3 can be traced to other DNA sequences in this sample. This chain uses TRBV19 with TRBJ1-5; 9 nucleotides agree with TRBD1. V gave up 3 bases and J gave up 5 bases; unmatched junction bases: 2. This CDR3 comprises 14 residues. Germline loops: CDR1 LNHDA, CDR2 SQIVND (reference sequence). This chain's CDR3 is CASSIWTGDQPQHF. The CDR3 bases are TGTGCCAGTAGTATTTGGACAGGGGATCAGCCCCAGCATTTT.

The V call is TRBV30, the J call TRBJ1-1; 8 positions match TRBD1. From germline, CDR1 is GTSNPN and CDR2 SVGIG (reference sequence). Trimming at V came to 3 bases and at J to 1 base, leaving 7 bases not matched to a gene. The CDR3 has 15 residues. CDR3 nucleotide sequence: TGTGCCTGGAGAAGGACAGGGTGGGGGAACACTGAAGCTTTCTTT. It encodes CAWRRTGWGNTEAFF.

The J gene is TRBJ2-3, the V gene TRBV21-1; TRBD1 was called by the table and not checked on the DNA. TRBV21-1 is labeled a pseudogene. The CDR3 is 15 amino acids. CDR3 nucleotide sequence: TGTGCCAGCAGCGATACTGGACAGGGGTTAAATACGCAGTATTTT. Encoded protein: CASSDTGQGLNTQYF.

V usage is TRBV7-9 and J usage is TRBJ1-2, with D possibly being TRBD1 (5 bases). Germline V gene lookup returns CDR1 SEHNR and CDR2 FQNEAQ (reference sequence). The CDR3 length is 19 residues. The ends were cut back, 5 bases at V and 1 base at J, with 26 bases in the middle. The CDR3 spells CASSPRDPIEAKNNYGYTF. As DNA, the CDR3 is TGTGCCAGCAGCCCCCGGGACCCAATCGAAGCGAAGAATAACTATGGCTACACCTTC.

The chain uses TRBV4-3 and TRBJ1-1; 8 bases match TRBD1. Germline assignment: CDR1 LGHNA and CDR2 YSLEER. The V segment lost 3 bases and the J segment 4 bases; nucleotides outside the gene matches: 7. There are 15 residues in the CDR3. The CDR3 region is CASSHGGQGGTEAFF. The CDR3 coding sequence is TGCGCCAGCAGCCACGGCGGACAGGGAGGCACTGAAGCTTTCTTT.

The rearrangement joins TRBV3-1 (or the pseudogene TRBV3-2) to TRBJ2-1; the match to TRBD2 covers 12 bases. Germline trimming cut 3 bases from V and 6 bases from J; bases unmatched to any gene: 18. The germline V gene has CDR1 LGHDT and CDR2 YNNKEL (reference sequence). The length of the CDR3 is 20 residues. CDR3 nucleotides: TGTGCCAGCAGCCATCGGTTGACTAGCGGGAGTCACGATGATTGCAATGAGCAGTTCTTC. Translated, it gives CASSHRLTSGSHDDCNEQFF.